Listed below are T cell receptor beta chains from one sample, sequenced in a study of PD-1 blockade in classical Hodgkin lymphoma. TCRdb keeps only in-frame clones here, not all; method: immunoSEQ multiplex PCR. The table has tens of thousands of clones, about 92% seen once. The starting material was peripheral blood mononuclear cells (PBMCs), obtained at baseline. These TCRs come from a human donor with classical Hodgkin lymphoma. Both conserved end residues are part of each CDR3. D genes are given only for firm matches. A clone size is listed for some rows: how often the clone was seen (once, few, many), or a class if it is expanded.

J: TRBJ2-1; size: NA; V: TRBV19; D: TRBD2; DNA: TGTGCCAGTAGTATAGGGGCGGGACTAGCGGGGTCCGACGAACCCTACAATGAGCAGTTCTTC; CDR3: CASSIGAGLAGSDEPYNEQFF
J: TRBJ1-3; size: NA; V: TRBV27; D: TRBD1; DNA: TGTGCCAGCAGTTTAACAGGGGAGTACGGAAACACCATATATTTT; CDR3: CASSLTGEYGNTIYF
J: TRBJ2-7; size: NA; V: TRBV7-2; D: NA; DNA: TGTGCCAGCAGCCCCCGGGCCGAGCTCTACGAGCAGTACTTC; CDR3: CASSPRAELYEQYF
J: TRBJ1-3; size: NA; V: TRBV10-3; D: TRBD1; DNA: TGTGCCATCAGGCCCAGGGGGTCAGGAAACACCATATATTTT; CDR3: CAIRPRGSGNTIYF
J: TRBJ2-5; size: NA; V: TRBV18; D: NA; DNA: TGTGCCAGCTCAGCGAGAGAGACCCAGTACTTC; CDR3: CASSARETQYF
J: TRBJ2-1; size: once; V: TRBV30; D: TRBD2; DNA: TGTGCCTGGCAAAGCGGGGGTCGGGGTGTCAATGAGCAGTTCTTC; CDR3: CAWQSGGRGVNEQFF
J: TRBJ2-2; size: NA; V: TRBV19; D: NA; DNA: TGTGCCAGTAGTATAGGGGGCGCGAACACCGGGGAGCTGTTTTTT; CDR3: CASSIGGANTGELFF
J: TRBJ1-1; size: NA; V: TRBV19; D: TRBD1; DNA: TGTGCCAGTAGTATAGCGAGGGACAGCTATACGAACACTGAAGCTTTCTTT; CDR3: CASSIARDSYTNTEAFF
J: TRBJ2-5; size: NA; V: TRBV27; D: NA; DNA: TGTGCCAGCAGTTTAGGGGAGACCCAGTACTTC; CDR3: CASSLGETQYF
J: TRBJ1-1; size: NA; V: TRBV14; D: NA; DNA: TGTGCCAGCAGCCAAGCGCAGGAGTTCACTGAAGCTTTCTTT; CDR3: CASSQAQEFTEAFF
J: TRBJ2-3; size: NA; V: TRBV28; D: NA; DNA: TGTGCCAGCAGTTTGGTGGGCTACTCCTTTGGGACAGATACGCAGTATTTT; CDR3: CASSLVGYSFGTDTQYF
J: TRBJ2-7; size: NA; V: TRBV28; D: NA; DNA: TGTGCCAGCAGTTTCCCAGGGCGCGAGCAGTACTTC; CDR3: CASSFPGREQYF
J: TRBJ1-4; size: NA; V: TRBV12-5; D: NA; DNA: TGTGCTAGTAGGCTCTACAATGAAAAACTGTTTTTT; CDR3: CASRLYNEKLFF
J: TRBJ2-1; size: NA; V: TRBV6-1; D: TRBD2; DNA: TGTGCCAGCAGTGAGGCTAGCGGGGGCTACAATGAGCAGTTCTTC; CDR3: CASSEASGGYNEQFF
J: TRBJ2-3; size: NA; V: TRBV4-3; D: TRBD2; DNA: TGCGCCAGCAGCCCCACCGAAACTAGCGGGCTTCCCACAGATACGCAGTATTTT; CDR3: CASSPTETSGLPTDTQYF
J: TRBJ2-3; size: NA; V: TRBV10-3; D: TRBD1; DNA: TGTGCCATCAGCGATGACAGGGTCACAGATACGCAGTATTTT; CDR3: CAISDDRVTDTQYF
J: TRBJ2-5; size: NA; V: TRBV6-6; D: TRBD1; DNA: TGTGCCACCACCTCGACAGGGGAAGAGACCCAGTACTTC; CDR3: CATTSTGEETQYF
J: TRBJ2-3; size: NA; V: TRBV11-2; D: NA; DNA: TGTGCCAGCAGCCTCCGGGACACAGATACGCAGTATTTT; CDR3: CASSLRDTDTQYF
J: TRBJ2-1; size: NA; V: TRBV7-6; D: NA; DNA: TGTGCCAGCAGCGGGGGTACCTACAATGAGCAGTTCTTC; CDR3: CASSGGTYNEQFF
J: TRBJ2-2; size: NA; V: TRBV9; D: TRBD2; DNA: TGTGCCAGCAGCGTAGTGCCGGGAGGAGACGGGGAGCTGTTTTTT; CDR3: CASSVVPGGDGELFF
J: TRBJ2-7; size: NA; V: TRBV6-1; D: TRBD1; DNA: TGTGCCAGCGGGGGACAGGGGAAAGGGGAGCAGTACTTC; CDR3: CASGGQGKGEQYF
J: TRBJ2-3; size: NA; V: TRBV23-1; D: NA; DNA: TGCGCCAGCGACCGCTGCACAGATACGCAGTATTTT; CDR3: CASDRCTDTQYF
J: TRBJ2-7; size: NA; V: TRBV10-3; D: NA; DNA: TGTGCCATCAGTTTACTCCCCGGTCCCCTCACTGGCGAGCAGTACTTC; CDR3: CAISLLPGPLTGEQYF
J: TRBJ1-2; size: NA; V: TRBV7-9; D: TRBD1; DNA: TGTGCCAGCAGCCCTAGCAGAGGGCGACAGGGGGCAGGGGGCTACACCTTC; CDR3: CASSPSRGRQGAGGYTF
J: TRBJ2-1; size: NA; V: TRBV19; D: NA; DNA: TGTGCCAGTAGTAGCATAGCCTACTCCTACAATGAGCAGTTCTTC; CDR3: CASSSIAYSYNEQFF
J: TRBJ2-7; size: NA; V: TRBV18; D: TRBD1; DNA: TGTGCCAGCTCACCAGTACAGGGGTACGAGCAGTACTTC; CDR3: CASSPVQGYEQYF
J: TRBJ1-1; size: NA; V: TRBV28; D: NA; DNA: TGTGCCAGCAGTTGGTTAGATAAAAACACTGAAGCTTTCTTT; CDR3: CASSWLDKNTEAFF
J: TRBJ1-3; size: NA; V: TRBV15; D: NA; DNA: TGTGCCACCAGCAGAGAGGTCCGGGGCACTGGAAACACCATATATTTT; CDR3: CATSREVRGTGNTIYF
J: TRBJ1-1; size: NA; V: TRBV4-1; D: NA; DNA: TGCGCCAGCAGCCAAGAGAGTCTGGGGAACACTGAAGCTTTCTTT; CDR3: CASSQESLGNTEAFF
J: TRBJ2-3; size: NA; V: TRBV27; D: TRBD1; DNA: TGTGCCAGCAGTACCGAGCCGCCGCGGGAATGGACAGGGTATACGCAGTATTTT; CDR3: CASSTEPPREWTGYTQYF
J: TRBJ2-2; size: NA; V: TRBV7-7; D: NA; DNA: TGTGCCAGCAGCGTAGGTACAGGAACGAACACCGGGGAGCTGTTTTTT; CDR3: CASSVGTGTNTGELFF
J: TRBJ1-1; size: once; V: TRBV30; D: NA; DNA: TGTGCCTGGAGTCCTTCCGGACACCTTAACACTGAAGCTTTCTTT; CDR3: CAWSPSGHLNTEAFF
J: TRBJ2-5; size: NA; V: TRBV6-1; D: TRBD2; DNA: TGTGCCAGCAGTGATGTCCCCACTTTAGCGGGGGGGCCCGAGACCCAGTACTTC; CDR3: CASSDVPTLAGGPETQYF